These 16 T cell receptor beta chains originate from one sample sequenced in a study of T cell repertoires in cytomegalovirus infection. TCRdb reanalysed the reads using MiXCR and keeps one entry per CDR3 protein. The repertoire holds fewer than 900,000 distinct CDR3 sequences, with approximately 32% as singletons. Their recognized antigens are unknown. The material sequenced was cultured CD8+ T cells from PBMCs, taken from culture after CMV antigen stimulation. The receptors here all came from a human donor in good health (CMV status not recorded). Some clones in this sample may be carry-over from other donors' samples.

The J gene is TRBJ1-2, the V gene TRBV9; 11 nucleotides match TRBD1. Germline V CDR1 and CDR2: SGDLS, YYNGEE. With 3 bases clipped from V and 7 bases from J, the junction kept 26 bases outside the gene matches. The CDR3 runs 21 residues. CDR3 coding DNA: TGTGCCAGCAGCGGAGGACAGGGGGCCCCCATTTCCCACTTCAGGCTGTTTGGCTACACCTTC. Translation: CASSGGQGAPISHFRLFGYTF.

The table lists this clonotype with a few counts. The CDR3 bases are TGTGCCAGCAGTTTATGGGGTTTTCGAACTAATGAAAAACTGTTTTTT. Translated: CASSLWGFRTNEKLFF. V usage is TRBV12-3 or TRBV12-4 and J usage is TRBJ1-4, with no clear D. The CDR3 covers 16 residues. The V end lost 2 bases, the J end lost 1 base, and 11 bases lay between the germline ends.

V is TRBV27 and J is TRBJ1-6, with D possibly matching TRBD1 (5 bases). CDR3 length: 14 residues. Germline V gives CDR1 MNHEY, CDR2 SMNVEV (reference sequence). V gave up 3 bases and J gave up 10 bases, with 13 bases separating them. The CDR3 DNA sequence: TGTGCCAGCAGTTTCAAAGACAGAGTGTCACCCCTCCACTTT. This gives the protein CASSFKDRVSPLHF.

This clonotype was detected only a few times. V gene TRBV6-8 combines with J gene TRBJ2-1; either TRBD1 or TRBD2 may supply D (5 bases each). This CDR3 has 14 residues. Germline CDR1 reads MNHGY; CDR2 reads SAAAGT. Trimming removed 3 bases from V and 7 bases from J, with 13 bases in between. CDR3 amino acids: CASSYEGPENEQFF. CDR3 DNA: TGTGCCAGCAGTTATGAGGGGCCTGAAAATGAGCAGTTCTTC.

V and J are TRBV6-6 and TRBJ1-1; 7 bases agree with TRBD1. The CDR3 loop spans 16 amino acids. Germline-derived CDR1 and CDR2 are MNHNY and SVGAGI (reference sequence). V shed 6 bases, J shed 5 bases, and the junction held 15 bases outside the gene matches. Written as DNA, the CDR3 is TGTGCCAGCAGGGTACTACTTTCAGGGGGAGTGACTGAAGCTTTCTTT. The encoded protein is CASRVLLSGGVTEAFF.

This clonotype came up a few times. The chain recombines TRBV7-6 with TRBJ2-3, with 8 bases identical to TRBD2. Per the germline V gene, CDR1 is SGHVS and CDR2 is FNYEAQ. V lost 5 bases to trimming and J lost 4 bases; unmatched junction nucleotides: 8. The CDR3 runs 15 residues. CDR3 residues: CASSPGGGEADTQYF. The CDR3 DNA reads TGTGCCAGCAGCCCGGGGGGGGGGGAAGCAGATACGCAGTATTTT.

The chain combines TRBV4-2 with TRBJ2-5; 14 bases are shared with TRBD2. The V segment lost 1 base and the J segment 3 bases; nucleotides outside the gene matches: 13. There are 20 residues in the CDR3. Germline V gene sequence: CDR1 LGHNA, CDR2 YNFKEQ. CDR3 protein: CASSQVSNGLTSGGEETQYF. The CDR3 DNA reads as TGTGCCAGCAGCCAAGTTAGCAATGGGCTGACTAGCGGGGGGGAAGAGACCCAGTACTTC.

Only a few counts were recorded for this clonotype. The rearrangement joins TRBV27 to TRBJ2-3, with a possible D match to TRBD1 (6 bases). The CDR3 has 17 amino acids. Per germline, CDR1 MNHEY and CDR2 SMNVEV (reference sequence). The germline V and J ends were trimmed by 5 bases and 2 bases, with 20 bases remaining between them. CDR3 in DNA: TGTGCCAGCAGTCCTCATGTGGGGGCACGGGACACAGATACGCAGTATTTT. Protein product: CASSPHVGARDTDTQYF.

The chain recombines TRBV19 with TRBJ1-2; 8 nucleotides line up with TRBD1. The CDR3 is 13 residues long. V trimming: 8 bases; J trimming: 5 bases; junction bases outside the gene matches: 7. Germline lookup yields CDR1 LNHDA and CDR2 SQIVND (reference sequence). DNA for the CDR3: TGTGCCAGTGGAATCGGGACAGGTTATGGCTACACCTTC. Protein: CASGIGTGYGYTF.

V and J are TRBV20-1 and TRBJ2-5, with D tentatively TRBD1 (6 bases). CDR3 length: 13 amino acids. Germline V lookup: CDR1 DFQATT, CDR2 SNEGSKA (reference sequence). Trimming removed 3 bases at V and 5 bases at J, with 13 bases between. The CDR3 loop reads CSARVWGRETQYF. In nucleotides, the CDR3 is TGCAGTGCTAGGGTGTGGGGGCGTGAGACCCAGTACTTC.

About this clonotype: Sequence at one end of the junction differs from germline and may be a read error. The V and J genes are TRBV28 and TRBJ2-7; no definite D call. This CDR3 has 14 amino acids. In germline, CDR1 is MDHEN, CDR2 SYDVKM. The CDR3 DNA reads as TGTGCCAACAGTCAGGAAGTAGGGATCTACGAGCAGTACTTC. It translates to CANSQEVGIYEQYF.

This chain connects TRBV7-9 to TRBJ2-7; 10 nucleotides match TRBD1. The CDR3 length is 16 residues. In germline, CDR1 is SEHNR, CDR2 FQNEAQ (reference sequence). V lost 5 bases and J lost 5; bases outside the gene matches: 12. The CDR3 loop reads CASSKVPGTGDNEQYF. The DNA of the CDR3 is TGTGCCAGCAGCAAAGTTCCGGGGACAGGGGATAACGAGCAGTACTTC.

This clonotype appeared many times. The chain links TRBV6-1 to TRBJ1-5, with 8 positions matching TRBD1. V shed 5 bases, J shed 6 bases, and the junction held 12 bases outside the gene matches. CDR1 is MNHNS, CDR2 SASEGT, per germline. The CDR3 runs 16 residues. The CDR3 region has the DNA TGTGCCAGCAGTCCCTTTCTACAGGGGGTGAGTCAGCCCCAGCATTTT. Its translation is CASSPFLQGVSQPQHF.

V is TRBV10-3 and J is TRBJ1-1, with D hard to call. Germline CDR1 reads ENHRY; CDR2 reads SYGVKD. The CDR3 totals 15 residues. V was shortened by 0 bases and J by 0 bases, with 8 bases between the two germline ends. The CDR3 sequence is CAISESKQLNTEAFF. The DNA of the CDR3 is TGTGCCATCAGTGAGTCGAAACAACTGAACACTGAAGCTTTCTTT.

The gene calls are TRBV11-2 and TRBJ2-3, with D possibly TRBD1 on 7 matching bases. Trimming cost V 5 bases and J 3 bases, with 18 bases left between them. The germline V gene encodes CDR1 SGHAT and CDR2 FQNNGV. This CDR3 region has 16 residues. CDR3 region: CASSQPRGAMTDTQYF. CDR3 in DNA: TGTGCCAGCAGCCAACCCAGGGGGGCCATGACAGATACGCAGTATTTT.

In its sample, this clonotype was seen a few times. The chain combines TRBV9 with TRBJ2-3; D is perhaps TRBD1 (6 bases). Germline CDR1 reads SGDLS; CDR2 reads YYNGEE. There are 12 residues in the CDR3. Trimming removed 4 bases from V and 11 bases from J, with 14 bases in between. Here the CDR3 reads CASSIQGKEQYF. The CDR3 bases are TGTGCCAGCAGCATACAGGGAAAGGAGCAGTATTTT.